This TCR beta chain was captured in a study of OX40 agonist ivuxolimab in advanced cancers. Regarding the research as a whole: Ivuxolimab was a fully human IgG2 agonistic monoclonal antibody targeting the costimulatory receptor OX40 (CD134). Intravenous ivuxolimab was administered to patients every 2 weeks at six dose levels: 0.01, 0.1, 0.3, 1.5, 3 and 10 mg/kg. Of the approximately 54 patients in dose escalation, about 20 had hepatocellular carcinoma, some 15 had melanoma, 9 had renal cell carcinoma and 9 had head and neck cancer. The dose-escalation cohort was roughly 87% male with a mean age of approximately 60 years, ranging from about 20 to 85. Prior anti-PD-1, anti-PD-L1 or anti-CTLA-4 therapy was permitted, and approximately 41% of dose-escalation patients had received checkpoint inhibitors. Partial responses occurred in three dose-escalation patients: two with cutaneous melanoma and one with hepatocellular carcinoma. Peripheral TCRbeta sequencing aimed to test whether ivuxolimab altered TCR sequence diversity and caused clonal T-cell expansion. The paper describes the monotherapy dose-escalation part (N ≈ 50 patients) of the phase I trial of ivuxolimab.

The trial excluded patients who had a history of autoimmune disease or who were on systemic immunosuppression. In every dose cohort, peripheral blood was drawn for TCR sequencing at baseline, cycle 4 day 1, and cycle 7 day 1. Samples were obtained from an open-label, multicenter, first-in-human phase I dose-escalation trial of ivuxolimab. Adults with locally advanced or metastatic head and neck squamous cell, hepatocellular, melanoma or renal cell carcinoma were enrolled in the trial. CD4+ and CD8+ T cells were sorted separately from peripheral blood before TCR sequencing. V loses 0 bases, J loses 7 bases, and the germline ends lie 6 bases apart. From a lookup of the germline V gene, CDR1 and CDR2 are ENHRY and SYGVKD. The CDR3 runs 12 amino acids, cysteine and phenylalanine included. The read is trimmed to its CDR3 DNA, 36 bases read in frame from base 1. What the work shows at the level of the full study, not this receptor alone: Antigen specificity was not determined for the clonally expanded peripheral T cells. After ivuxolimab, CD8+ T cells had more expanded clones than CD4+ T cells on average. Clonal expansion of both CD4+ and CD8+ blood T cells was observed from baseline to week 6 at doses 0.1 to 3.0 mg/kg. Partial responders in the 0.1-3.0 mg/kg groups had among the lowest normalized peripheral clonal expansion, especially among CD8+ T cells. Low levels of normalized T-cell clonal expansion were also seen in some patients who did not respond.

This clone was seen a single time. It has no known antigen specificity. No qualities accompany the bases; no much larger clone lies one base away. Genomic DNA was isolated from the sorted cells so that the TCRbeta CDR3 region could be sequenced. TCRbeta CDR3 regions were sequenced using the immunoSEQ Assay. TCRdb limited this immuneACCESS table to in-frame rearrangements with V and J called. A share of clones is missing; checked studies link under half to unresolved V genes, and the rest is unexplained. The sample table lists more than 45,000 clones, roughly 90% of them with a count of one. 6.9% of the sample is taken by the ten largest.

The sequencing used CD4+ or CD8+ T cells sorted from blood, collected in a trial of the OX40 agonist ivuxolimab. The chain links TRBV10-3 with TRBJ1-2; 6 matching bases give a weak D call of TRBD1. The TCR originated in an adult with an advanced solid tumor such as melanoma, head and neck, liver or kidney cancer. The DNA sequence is TGTGCCATCAGTGAGTCACAGGGTGGCTACACCTTC. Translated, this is CAISESQGGYTF.